What follows are 16 T cell receptor delta chains derived from one specimen sequenced in a study of Vγ9Vδ2 T cells in congenital toxoplasmosis. Template-switch reverse transcription used TRGC- and TRDC-specific primers together in a single tube. The TRGC primer was designed to target TRGC1 and TRGC2 alike. TCRdb re-processed the reads using CATT. The top ten clones hold about 11% of a sample with about a thousand delta-chain clones, approximately 18% of them seen once. Sequenced input: gamma-delta T cells from blood. The receptors shown here come from a child under 10 years old born to a mother with Toxoplasma gondii infection during pregnancy, either congenitally infected or uninfected (not recorded which).

This clone has only a few counts. Since a much larger clone is just one base distant, this may be a read error. This chain joins TRDV3 and TRDJ1; 9 nucleotides align to TRDD2. CDR1 and CDR2 (germline): TVYSNPD, GDNSRS (reference sequence). This CDR3 region has 21 residues. The CDR3 nucleotides are TGTGCCTCACTTACACAGGCCGTTCCTTCCTACGTTAGGATACGCTCCGATAAACTCACCTTT. It translates to CASLTQAVPSYVRIRSDKLTF.

This clone counts as large. The chain recombines TRDV1 with TRDJ1; 10 nucleotides match TRDD3. Trimming cost V 1 base and J 0 bases; bases outside gene matches: 11. The CDR3 spans 19 residues. From germline, CDR1 is TSWWSYY and CDR2 QGS. Here the CDR3 DNA reads TGTGCTCTTGGGGAACGGCCCCCGGGGGATACGCGGGACACCGATAAACTCATCTTT. It is translated as CALGERPPGDTRDTDKLIF.

This clone is labeled as large. The J gene is TRDJ1, the V gene TRDV2; no clear D. From germline, CDR1 is GEAIGNYY and CDR2 EKD. This CDR3 spans 18 amino acids. The V and J ends lost 3 bases and 0 bases respectively, with 22 bases between them. For the CDR3, the DNA is TGTGCCTGTGACTCTAAAACGGGGCCAAACGGGTACACCGATAAACTCATCTTT. It specifies CACDSKTGPNGYTDKLIF.

By sample fraction, this clone is large. Other DNA sequences in the same sample also yield this CDR3. The chain recombines TRDV1 with TRDJ1; D gene ambiguous. In germline, CDR1 is TSWWSYY, CDR2 QGS. This CDR3 region has 19 residues. Deletions cut 1 base from V and 0 bases from J, with 21 bases between. CDR3 loop: CALGEQRVLKRSYTDKLIF. CDR3 sequence (DNA): TGTGCTCTTGGGGAACAGCGGGTCCTCAAGAGGTCGTACACCGATAAACTCATCTTT.

A few counts support this clone. Since a much larger clone is just one base distant, this may be a read error. The sample has other DNA sequences that encode this CDR3 too. The chain is built from TRDV1 and TRDJ1; 9 bases align to TRDD3. The V gene's germline CDR1 is TSWWSYY and CDR2 QGS. This CDR3 comprises 20 residues. CDR3 protein: CALGELGSHRRQRGIQLLIF. CDR3 sequence (DNA): TGTGCTCTGGGGGAACTTGGTTCCCACCGGCGCCAGAGGGGGATACAGTTACTCATCTTT.

This clone is large by share. This chain connects TRDV2 to TRDJ1; 9 nucleotides line up with TRDD3. The CDR3 has 16 residues. Trimming removed 3 bases from V and 0 bases from J; junction bases left unmatched: 7. Germline-derived CDR1 and CDR2 are GEAIGNYY and EKD. The CDR3 here is CACDGLGDLYTDKLIF. The CDR3 DNA sequence: TGTGCCTGTGACGGACTGGGGGACCTTTACACCGATAAACTCATCTTT.

By frequency in the sample, this clone is large. The chain recombines TRDV2 with TRDJ1; a weak D match, TRDD3 (6 bases). CDR3 length equals 15 residues. V was trimmed by 3 bases and J by 0 bases, leaving 13 bases between them. Germline loops: CDR1 GEAIGNYY, CDR2 EKD. Here the CDR3 reads CACDVLGTYTDKLIF. CDR3 nucleotides: TGTGCCTGTGACGTCCTGGGGACTTACACCGATAAACTCATCTTT.

The sample holds a few counts of this clone. V usage is TRDV1 and J usage is TRDJ1; TRDD3 agrees at 9 bases. Germline trimming cut 1 base from V and 2 bases from J; bases unmatched to any gene: 29. Looked up from germline, CDR1 is TSWWSYY and CDR2 is QGS. The CDR3 totals 24 residues. The CDR3 reads CALGEHYPPFHRLLGESLTDKLIF. DNA of the CDR3: TGTGCTCTTGGGGAACACTATCCCCCCTTCCACCGTTTACTGGGGGAGTCCTTAACCGATAAACTCATCTTT.

The chain joins TRDV2 to TRDJ1; 12 bases are shared with TRDD3. The J gene comes from matching the DNA to germline here; TCRdb lacks it. The CDR3 is made up of 22 amino acids. From germline, CDR1 is GEAIGNYY and CDR2 EKD. With V trimmed by 1 base and J by 2 bases, 22 bases remained unmatched. CDR3 in amino acids: CACDTVRTGGYTPPLTTDKLIF. The CDR3 DNA follows: TGTGCCTGTGACACGGTTCGTACTGGGGGATACACCCCACCACTCACTACCGATAAACTCATCTTT.

With regard to this clone: This clone may be a read error of a much larger clone one base away. The chain couples TRDV2 to TRDJ1, with 9 bases that match TRDD3. In the absence of a J gene in TCRdb, the DNA was matched to germline to assign it here. Germline CDR1 and CDR2: GEAIGNYY and EKD. This CDR3 is built from 18 residues. V lost 6 bases to trimming and J lost 0 bases; unmatched junction nucleotides: 16. The CDR3 reads CACSLLGDPPAYTDKLIF. CDR3 nucleotides: TGTGCCTGTTCACTACTGGGGGACCCACCAGCGTACACCGATAAACTCATCTTT.

In its sample, this clone was seen a few times. This is likely an artifact of a read error, given a far larger clone one base away. The chain carries TRDV3 and TRDJ1, with 9 bases lining up with TRDD3. From germline, CDR1 is TVYSNPD and CDR2 GDNSRS (reference sequence). The length of the CDR3 is 14 residues. DNA for the CDR3: TGTGCCTGTGACATACTGGGGGACACCGATAAACGCATCTTT. Protein product: CACDILGDTDKRIF.

The V gene is TRDV2, the J gene TRDJ1, with 12 bases that match TRDD3. In the absence of a J gene in TCRdb, the DNA was matched to germline to assign it here. CDR1 and CDR2 from the germline V gene are GEAIGNYY and EKD. The CDR3 sequence is 18 residues long. V lost 2 bases, J lost 2 bases, and 11 bases stayed unmatched. CDR3 coding DNA: TGTGCCTGTGACATGCTACTGGGGGATACATCACCGACCGATAAACTCATCTTT. This encodes CACDMLLGDTSPTDKLIF.

This chain links TRDV2 with TRDJ1; the match to TRDD3 covers 11 bases. With 0 bases clipped from V and 8 bases from J, the junction kept 16 bases outside the gene matches. The CDR3 spans 18 residues. In germline, CDR1 is GEAIGNYY, CDR2 EKD. The CDR3 DNA is TGTGCCTGTGACACCGTGCGAAAACTGGGGGATAGGGACCCAAAACTCATCTTT. Translating gives CACDTVRKLGDRDPKLIF.

Turning to this clone: A far larger clone is only one base removed, so a read error is likely. This chain joins TRDV1 and TRDJ1; 9 bases are a match to TRDD2. CDR1 and CDR2 (germline): TSWWSYY, QGS. V gave up 6 bases and J gave up 2 bases; unmatched junction bases: 28. This CDR3 comprises 22 residues. CDR3 sequence (DNA): TGTGCTCTTGGCGAGCCTTGGGCCTTCCTACGTTCCAGTGGGAGATTGACCGATAAACTCATCTTT. Protein: CALGEPWAFLRSSGRLTDKLIF.

In its sample, this clone was seen a few times. V is TRDV2 and J is TRDJ1, with TRDD3 identical over 7 bases. Since TCRdb gives no J gene, matching the DNA to germline was used here to assign it. The length of the CDR3 is 18 residues. J was trimmed by 2 bases and V by 3 bases; bases with no gene match: 17. The germline V gene has CDR1 GEAIGNYY and CDR2 EKD. CDR3 in DNA: TGTGCCTGTGACCCAGTACTGGGGTCATACGAGGCTACCGATAAACTCATCTTT. This gives the protein CACDPVLGSYEATDKLIF.

A word on this clone: It differs at one base from a far larger clone, so likely a read error. The chain joins TRAV38-2/DV8 to TRDJ1, with 9 bases that match TRDD3. TCRdb lists no J gene, so it was determined here by aligning the DNA to germline. The CDR3 runs to 18 residues. V shed 1 base, J shed 10 bases, and the junction held 20 bases outside the gene matches. The germline V gene has CDR1 TSESDYY and CDR2 QEAYKQQN. The DNA of the CDR3 is TGTGCTTATAGGAGCACTCAATTGAAATACTGGGGGAAGGTTGGACTCATCTTT. This translates into CAYRSTQLKYWGKVGLIF.